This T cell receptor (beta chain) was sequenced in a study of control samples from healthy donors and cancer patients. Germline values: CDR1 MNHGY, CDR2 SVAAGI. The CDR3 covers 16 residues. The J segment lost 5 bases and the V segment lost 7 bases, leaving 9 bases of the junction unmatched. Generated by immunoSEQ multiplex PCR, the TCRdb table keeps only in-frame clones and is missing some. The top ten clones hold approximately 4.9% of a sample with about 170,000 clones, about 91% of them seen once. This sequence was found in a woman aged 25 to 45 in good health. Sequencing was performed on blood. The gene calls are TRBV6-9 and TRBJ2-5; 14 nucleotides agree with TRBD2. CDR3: CASIPGLAGEEETQYF. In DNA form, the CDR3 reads TGTGCCAGCATCCCGGGACTAGCGGGAGAGGAGGAGACCCAGTACTTC.